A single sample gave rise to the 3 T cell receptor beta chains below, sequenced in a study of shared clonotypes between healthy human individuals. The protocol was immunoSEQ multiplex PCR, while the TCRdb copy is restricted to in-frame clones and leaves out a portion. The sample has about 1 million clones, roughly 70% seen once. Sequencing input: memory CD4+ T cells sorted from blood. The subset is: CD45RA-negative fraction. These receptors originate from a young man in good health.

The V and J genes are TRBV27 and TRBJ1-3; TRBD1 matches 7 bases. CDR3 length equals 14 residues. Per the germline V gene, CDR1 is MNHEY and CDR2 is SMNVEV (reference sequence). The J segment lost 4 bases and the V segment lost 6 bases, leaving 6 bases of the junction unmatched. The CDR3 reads CASRDTGVGNTIYF. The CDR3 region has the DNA TGTGCCAGCAGGGACACAGGGGTCGGAAACACCATATATTTT.

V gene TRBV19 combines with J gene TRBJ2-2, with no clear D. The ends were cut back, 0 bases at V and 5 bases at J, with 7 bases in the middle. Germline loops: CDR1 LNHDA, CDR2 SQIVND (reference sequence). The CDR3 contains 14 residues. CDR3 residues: CASSIDLLTGELFF. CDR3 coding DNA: TGTGCCAGTAGTATAGATCTTTTAACCGGGGAGCTGTTTTTT.

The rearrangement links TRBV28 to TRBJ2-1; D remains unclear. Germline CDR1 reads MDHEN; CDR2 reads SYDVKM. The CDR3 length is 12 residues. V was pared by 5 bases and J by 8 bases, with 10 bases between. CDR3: CASSPDIYEQFF. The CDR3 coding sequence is TGTGCCAGCAGTCCAGACATCTATGAGCAGTTCTTC.